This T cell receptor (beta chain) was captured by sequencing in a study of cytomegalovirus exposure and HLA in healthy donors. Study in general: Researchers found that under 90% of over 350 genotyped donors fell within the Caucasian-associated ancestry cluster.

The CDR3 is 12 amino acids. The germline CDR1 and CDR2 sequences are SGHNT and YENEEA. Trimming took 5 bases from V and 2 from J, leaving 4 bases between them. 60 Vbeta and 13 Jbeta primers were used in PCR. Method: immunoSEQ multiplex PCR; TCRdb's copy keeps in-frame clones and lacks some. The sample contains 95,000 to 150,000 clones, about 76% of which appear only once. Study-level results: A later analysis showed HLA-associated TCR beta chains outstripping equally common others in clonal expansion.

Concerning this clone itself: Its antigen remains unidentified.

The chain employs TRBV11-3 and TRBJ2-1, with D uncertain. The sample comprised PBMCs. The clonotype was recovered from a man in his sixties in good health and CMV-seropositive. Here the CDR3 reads CASSPAYNEQFF. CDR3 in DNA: TGTGCCAGCAGCCCTGCCTACAATGAGCAGTTCTTC.